This T cell receptor (beta chain) comes out of a study of T cells after yellow fever vaccination. Study-wide points: Any FACS-sorted repertoire could hold abundant clonotypes that contaminate it from the bulk population.

In its sample, this clonotype was seen many times. Its matching antigen is unknown. UMIs were added to TCR cDNA along with a universal primer site when it was made by 5'RACE template switching. MiXCR, run by TCRdb on the 5' RACE reads, gives a single entry per CDR3 protein. This table holds about 57,000 distinct CDR3 sequences, 6.5% to 9% found once. V was clipped by 5 bases and J by 8 bases, with 17 bases between them. Looked up from germline, CDR1 is SGHDN and CDR2 is FVKESK. The CDR3 is 14 residues long. This clonotype was obtained from a man between 25 and 39 years old who received the YFV17D yellow fever vaccine. The sequencing here drew on CD8+ T cells sorted from PBMCs, taken 15 days after the yellow fever booster vaccination. The genes are TRBV14 and TRBJ2-3; D possibly corresponds to TRBD2 (5 bases). Here the CDR3 DNA reads TGTGCCAGCAGCGTACTCTTCCGTGCGGGTACGCAGTATTTT. It codes for CASSVLFRAGTQYF.